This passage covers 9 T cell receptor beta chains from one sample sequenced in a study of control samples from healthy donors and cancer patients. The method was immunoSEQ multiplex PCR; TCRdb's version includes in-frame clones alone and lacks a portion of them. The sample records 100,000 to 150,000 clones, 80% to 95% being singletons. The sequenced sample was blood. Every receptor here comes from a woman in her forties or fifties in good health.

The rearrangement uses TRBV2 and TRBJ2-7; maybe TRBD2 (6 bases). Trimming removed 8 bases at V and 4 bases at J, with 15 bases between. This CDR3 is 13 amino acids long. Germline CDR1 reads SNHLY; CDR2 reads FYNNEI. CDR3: CASSGSGYYEQYF. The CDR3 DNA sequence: TGTGCCAGCTCGGGTAGCGGCTATTACGAGCAGTACTTC.

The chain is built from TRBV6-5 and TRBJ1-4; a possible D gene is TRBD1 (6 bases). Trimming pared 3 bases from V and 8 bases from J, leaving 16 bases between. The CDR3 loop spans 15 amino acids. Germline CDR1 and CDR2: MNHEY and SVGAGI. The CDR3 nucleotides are TGTGCCAGCAGTTATACAGGGAGGTTAGAAGAAAAACTGTTTTTT. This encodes CASSYTGRLEEKLFF.

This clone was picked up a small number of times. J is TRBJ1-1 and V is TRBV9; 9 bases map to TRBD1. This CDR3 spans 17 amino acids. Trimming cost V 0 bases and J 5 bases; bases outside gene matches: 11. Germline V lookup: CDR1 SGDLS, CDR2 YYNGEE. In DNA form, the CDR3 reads TGTGCCAGCAGCGTAGGGGGGACAGGGCAAATGGGTACTGAAGCTTTCTTT. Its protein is CASSVGGTGQMGTEAFF.

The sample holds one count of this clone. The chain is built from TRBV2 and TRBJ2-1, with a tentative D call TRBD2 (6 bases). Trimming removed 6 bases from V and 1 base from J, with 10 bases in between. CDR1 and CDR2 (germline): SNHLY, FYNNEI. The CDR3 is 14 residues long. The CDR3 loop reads CASRGGPSYNEQFF. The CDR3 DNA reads TGTGCCAGCAGAGGAGGGCCATCCTACAATGAGCAGTTCTTC.

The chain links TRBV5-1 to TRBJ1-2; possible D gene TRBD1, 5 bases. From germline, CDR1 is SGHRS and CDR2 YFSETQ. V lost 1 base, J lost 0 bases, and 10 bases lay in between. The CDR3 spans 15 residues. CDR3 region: CASSLSDSPNYGYTF. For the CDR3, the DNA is TGCGCCAGCAGCTTGTCAGACAGCCCTAACTATGGCTACACCTTC. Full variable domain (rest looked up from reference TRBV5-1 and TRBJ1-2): KAGVTQTPRYLIKTRGQQVTLSCSPISGHRSVSWYQQTPGQGLQFLFEYFSETQRNKGNFPGRFSGRQFSNSRSEMNVSTLELGDSALYLCASSLSDSPNYGYTFGSGTRLTVV.

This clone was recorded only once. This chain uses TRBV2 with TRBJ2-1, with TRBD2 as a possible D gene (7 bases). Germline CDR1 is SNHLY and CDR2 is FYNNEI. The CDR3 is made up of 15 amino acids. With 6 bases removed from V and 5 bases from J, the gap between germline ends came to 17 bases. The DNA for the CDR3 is TGTGCCAGCAGCGCTAGCCGGGGGGCGCACAATGAGCAGTTCTTC. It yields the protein CASSASRGAHNEQFF.

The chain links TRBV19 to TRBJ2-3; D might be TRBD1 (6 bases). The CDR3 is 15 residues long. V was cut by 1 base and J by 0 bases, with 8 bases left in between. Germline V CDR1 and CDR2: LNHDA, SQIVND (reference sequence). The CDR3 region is CASSIGTVSTDTQYF. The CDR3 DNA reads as TGTGCCAGTAGTATAGGGACAGTTAGCACAGATACGCAGTATTTT. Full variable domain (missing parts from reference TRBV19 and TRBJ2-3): DGGITQSPKYLFRKEGQNVTLSCEQNLNHDAMYWYRQDPGQGLRLIYYSQIVNDFQKGDIAEGYSVSREKKESFPLTVTSAQKNPTAFYLCASSIGTVSTDTQYFGPGTRLTVL.

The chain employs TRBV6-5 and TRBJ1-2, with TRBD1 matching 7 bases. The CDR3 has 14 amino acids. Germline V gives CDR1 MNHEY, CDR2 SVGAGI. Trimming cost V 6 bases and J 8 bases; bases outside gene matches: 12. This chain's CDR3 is CASRRETGLGGYTF. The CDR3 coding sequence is TGTGCCAGCAGGAGGGAGACAGGGTTAGGCGGCTACACCTTC.

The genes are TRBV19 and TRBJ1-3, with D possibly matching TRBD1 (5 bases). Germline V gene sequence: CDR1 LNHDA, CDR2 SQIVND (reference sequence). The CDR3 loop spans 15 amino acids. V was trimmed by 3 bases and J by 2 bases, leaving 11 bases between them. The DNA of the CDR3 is TGTGCCAGTAGTATCGACGGGGGGACTGGAAACACCATATATTTT. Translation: CASSIDGGTGNTIYF. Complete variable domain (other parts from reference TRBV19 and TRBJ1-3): DGGITQSPKYLFRKEGQNVTLSCEQNLNHDAMYWYRQDPGQGLRLIYYSQIVNDFQKGDIAEGYSVSREKKESFPLTVTSAQKNPTAFYLCASSIDGGTGNTIYFGEGSWLTVV.